The 9 T cell receptor beta chains below come from one sample, sequenced in a study of graft-versus-host responses after intestinal transplantation. The data were produced by immunoSEQ multiplex PCR, yet TCRdb's version contains in-frame clones alone and is incomplete. Here the sample spans about 96,000 clones, around nine tenths being singletons. Antigens of these TCRs are unknown. This material consisted of unstimulated CD4+ T cells sorted from spleen or lymph node cells, taken before intestinal transplant. The receptors here all came from a human donor who received an intestinal transplant.

The J gene is TRBJ1-1, the V gene TRBV25-1; 9 positions agree with TRBD1. This CDR3 region has 13 residues. J gave up 8 bases and V 4 bases, and 5 bases lay outside the gene matches. Germline CDR1 is MGHDK and CDR2 is SYGVNS. CDR3 coding DNA: TGTGCCAGCAGTGCTACCGGGACAGGGGAAGCTTTCTTT. As protein: CASSATGTGEAFF.

The chain has TRBV10-3 and TRBJ2-5; D gene uncertain. Germline loops: CDR1 ENHRY, CDR2 SYGVKD. The ends were cut back, 1 base at V and 0 bases at J, with 0 bases in the middle. CDR3 length: 12 residues. This chain's CDR3 is CAISEYQETQYF. The CDR3 DNA sequence: TGTGCCATCAGTGAGTACCAAGAGACCCAGTACTTC.

V usage is TRBV6-1 and J usage is TRBJ1-5; TRBD1 aligns across 8 bases. The CDR3 runs to 15 residues. Germline CDR1 MNHNS, CDR2 SASEGT. With 4 bases clipped from V and 6 bases from J, the junction kept 8 bases outside the gene matches. The CDR3 nucleotides read TGTGCCAGCAGTGCACAGGGGGTTTTTGGTCAGCCCCAGCATTTT. It is translated as CASSAQGVFGQPQHF.

The chain couples TRBV28 to TRBJ2-7; 8 bases map to TRBD2. This CDR3 region has 15 residues. Germline lookup yields CDR1 MDHEN and CDR2 SYDVKM. The J segment lost 4 bases and the V segment lost 0 bases, leaving 5 bases of the junction unmatched. The CDR3 DNA reads as TGTGCCAGCAGTTTATGGGCGGGAGGTAGGTACGAGCAGTACTTC. Translated, it gives CASSLWAGGRYEQYF.

This clone was detected once. The V gene is TRBV7-3, the J gene TRBJ1-2, with D perhaps matching TRBD1 (5 bases). The CDR3 totals 16 residues. Germline V lookup: CDR1 SGHTA, CDR2 FQGTGA. V lost 2 bases, J lost 6 bases, and 19 bases lay in between. CDR3: CASSLAGGGVSHGYTF. For the CDR3, the DNA is TGTGCCAGCAGCTTAGCCGGTGGGGGTGTTAGCCATGGCTACACCTTC.

The V call is TRBV18, the J call TRBJ1-5; the D gene is possibly TRBD1 (5 bases). The CDR3 runs 16 residues. Trimming removed 2 bases at V and 0 bases at J, with 11 bases between. Germline V lookup: CDR1 KGHSH, CDR2 LQKENI. The CDR3 sequence: CASSPNRFYSNQPQHF. Written as DNA, the CDR3 is TGTGCCAGCTCACCAAACAGGTTTTATAGCAATCAGCCCCAGCATTTT. The full variable domain, completed using reference TRBV18 and TRBJ1-5, is NAGVMQNPRHLVRRRGQEARLRCSPMKGHSHVYWYRQLPEEGLKFMVYLQKENIIDESGMPKERFSAEFPKEGPSILRIQQVVRGDSAAYFCASSPNRFYSNQPQHFGDGTRLSIL.

This clone came up once. The rearrangement links TRBV7-8 to TRBJ2-7, with 7 bases that match TRBD2. The CDR3 sequence is 16 residues long. Germline V gene sequence: CDR1 SGHVS, CDR2 FQNEAQ. V shed 5 bases, J shed 4 bases, and the junction held 14 bases outside the gene matches. This chain's CDR3 is CASSERAGRIGYEQYF. CDR3 nucleotide sequence: TGTGCCAGCAGCGAAAGAGCGGGACGGATTGGGTACGAGCAGTACTTC.

The rearrangement uses TRBV5-1 and TRBJ1-1, with TRBD1 as a possible D gene (5 bases). The CDR3 has 16 residues. Trimming cost V 3 bases and J 0 bases, with 15 bases left between them. Germline lookup yields CDR1 SGHRS and CDR2 YFSETQ. This CDR3 is CASSSDRGVMNTEAFF. The CDR3 coding sequence is TGCGCCAGCAGCTCCGATAGGGGAGTGATGAACACTGAAGCTTTCTTT.

The chain combines TRBV4-1 with TRBJ1-2; 9 positions agree with TRBD1. The CDR3 loop spans 15 amino acids. The germline V gene encodes CDR1 MGHRA and CDR2 YSYEKL. Trimming cost V 3 bases and J 8 bases; bases outside gene matches: 10. DNA for the CDR3: TGCGCCAGCAGCCACCCTGCCGGGACAGGGAGAGGCTACACCTTC. The encoded protein is CASSHPAGTGRGYTF.